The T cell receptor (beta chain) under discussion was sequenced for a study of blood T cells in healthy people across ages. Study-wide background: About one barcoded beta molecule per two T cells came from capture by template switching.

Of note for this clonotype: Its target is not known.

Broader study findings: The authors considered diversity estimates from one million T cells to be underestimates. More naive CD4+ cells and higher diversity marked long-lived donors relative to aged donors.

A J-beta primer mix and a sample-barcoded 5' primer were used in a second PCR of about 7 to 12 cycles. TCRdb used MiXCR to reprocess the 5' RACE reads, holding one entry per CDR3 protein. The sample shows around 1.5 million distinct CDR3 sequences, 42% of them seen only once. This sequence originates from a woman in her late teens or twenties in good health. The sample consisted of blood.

The CDR3 DNA reads TGTGCCAGCTCACCACCGCGTCCAACCGAGTCCTACGAGCAGTACTTC. It specifies CASSPPRPTESYEQYF. The genes are TRBV18 and TRBJ2-7; D not certain. Germline CDR1 reads KGHSH; CDR2 reads LQKENI. Trimming cost V 0 bases and J 1 base, with 13 bases left between them. CDR3 length: 16 residues.